A selection of T cell receptor beta chains follows, all from one sample in a study of T cell repertoires in cytomegalovirus infection. In TCRdb, the reads were re-called with MiXCR into one record per CDR3 protein. Seen here are about 310,000 distinct CDR3 sequences, roughly a sixth observed once, and the top ten hold 12%. The material sequenced was PBMCs. These receptors originate from a human donor in good health (CMV status not recorded). Some clones in this sample may be carry-over from other donors' samples. Each CDR3 is given with its conserved first and last residue. The order of the fields is V gene, clone size, D gene, J gene, CDR3 DNA, CDR3 protein. The D gene is left open where the match is weak. Clone size is given for some rows only: seen once, a few or many times, or a class if the clone is expanded.

TRBV11-1	NA	TRBD1	TRBJ2-5	TGTGCCAGCAGCTTGAAGGGGTGGACAGGGGGTAATGAGACCCAGTACTTC	CASSLKGWTGGNETQYF
TRBV5-8	few	TRBD2	TRBJ2-1	TGTGCCAGCAGCTTGGAAGGGACTAGCGGGGGGTACAGCTCCTACAATGAGCAGTTCTTC	CASSLEGTSGGYSSYNEQFF
TRBV15	few	NA	TRBJ2-2	TGTGCCACCAGCAGAGGACTCAACACCGGGGAGCTGTTTTTT	CATSRGLNTGELFF
TRBV6-1	many	TRBD1	TRBJ1-2	TGTGCCAGCAGTGAAGAGAAGGGGGCGCGGGCCTATGGCTACACCTTC	CASSEEKGARAYGYTF
TRBV7-2	many	NA	TRBJ2-3	TGTGCCAGCAGCTCGAAGCCGGGGCCCCAAGATACGCAGTATTTT	CASSSKPGPQDTQYF
TRBV7-2	many	NA	TRBJ1-2	TGTGCCAGCAGCCTAGGAACAGGGCCCTATGGCTACACCTTC	CASSLGTGPYGYTF
TRBV28	many	TRBD1	TRBJ2-3	TGTGCCAGCAGTTTAGGGGCCGGGACAGTCCAGGATACGCAGTATTTT	CASSLGAGTVQDTQYF
TRBV7-6	many	NA	TRBJ1-1	TGTGCCAGCAGCTTAGGCGCGCCCTTAATGAACACTGAAGCTTTCTTT	CASSLGAPLMNTEAFF
TRBV12-3/TRBV12-4	few	NA	TRBJ2-5	TGTGCCAGCAGCTTGGGGGCCAGAGAGACCCAGTACTTC	CASSLGARETQYF
TRBV6-2/TRBV6-3	few	NA	TRBJ1-1	TGTGCCAGCAGAGCGGAGCGGAACACTGAAGCTTTCTTT	CASRAERNTEAFF
TRBV27	once	TRBD1	TRBJ2-3	TGTGCCAGCAGTACCCGGACAGGGCGCACAGATACGCAGTATTTT	CASSTRTGRTDTQYF
TRBV7-4	few	NA	TRBJ2-5	TGTGCCAGCAGCTCCGCGACGGAGACCCAGTACTTC	CASSSATETQYF
TRBV6-2/TRBV6-3	many	TRBD1	TRBJ2-7	TGTGCCAGCAGCTATGGGACAGGGGCCTACGAGCAGTACTTC	CASSYGTGAYEQYF
TRBV27	few	NA	TRBJ1-5	TGTGCCAGCGGAGTTCGCGGGAATCAGCCCCAGCATTTT	CASGVRGNQPQHF
TRBV11-2	many	NA	TRBJ2-3	TGTGCCAGCAGGCTAGACCAACTTTCCACAGATACGCAGTATTTT	CASRLDQLSTDTQYF
TRBV12-3/TRBV12-4	NA	TRBD1	TRBJ2-3	TGTGCCAGCAGTTCGGGACAGGGCCTCCCCGGCACAGATACGCAGTATTTT	CASSSGQGLPGTDTQYF
TRBV7-8	many	NA	TRBJ2-5	TGTGCCAGCAGCCGGGGCCGGGTTTTGAGCAAAGAGACCCAGTACTTC	CASSRGRVLSKETQYF
TRBV10-3	NA	NA	TRBJ2-5	TGTGCCATCAGTGAGTCCCTGCAGGGGGGAGAGACCCAGTACTTC	CAISESLQGGETQYF
TRBV10-3	NA	NA	TRBJ2-2	TGTGCCATCAGTGACCATCTAGCTAACACCGGGGAGCTGTTTTTT	CAISDHLANTGELFF
TRBV7-6	many	NA	TRBJ1-3	TGTGCCAGCAGCTACACAGGAGGCTCTGGAAACACCATATATTTT	CASSYTGGSGNTIYF
TRBV11-2	many	TRBD2	TRBJ2-1	TGTGCCAGCAGCTATAGTCTCGGACTAGCGGAGGATGAGCAGTTCTTC	CASSYSLGLAEDEQFF
TRBV11-3	NA	NA	TRBJ1-1	TGTGCCAGCAGCTTAGATGGGGGATTGGGGACTGAAGCTTTCTTT	CASSLDGGLGTEAFF
TRBV7-6	many	NA	TRBJ1-1	TGTGCCAGCAGTCCCCGGGCTGGCACTGAAGCTTTCTTT	CASSPRAGTEAFF
TRBV3-1	NA	NA	TRBJ1-4	TGTGCCAGCAGCCAAGATTGGGCGGGGTCTAATGAAAAACTGTTTTTT	CASSQDWAGSNEKLFF
TRBV5-1	NA	TRBD1	TRBJ2-7	TGCGCCAGCAGCTTGGAGACAGGGGTCCGCTACGAGCAGTACTTC	CASSLETGVRYEQYF
TRBV19	many	NA	TRBJ1-1	TGTGCCAGTAGTCCCGCCAGGGATTTTGACACTGAAGCTTTCTTT	CASSPARDFDTEAFF
TRBV5-4	few	NA	TRBJ2-5	TGTGCCAGCAGCTTGGCAGGTGGGGTGGGTGAGACCCAGTACTTC	CASSLAGGVGETQYF
TRBV6-6	NA	NA	TRBJ2-3	TGTGCCAGCAGAATGGAGACCCCCCCATTGGGGTATTTT	CASRMETPPLGYF
TRBV4-2	few	TRBD1	TRBJ2-2	TGTGCCAGCAGCCAGCTCTGGGACAGGGACACCGGGGAGCTGTTTTTT	CASSQLWDRDTGELFF
TRBV12-3/TRBV12-4	many	TRBD2	TRBJ2-3	TGTGCCAGCAGCCGACTAGCGGGGGCCAAAGGAGATACGCAGTATTTT	CASSRLAGAKGDTQYF
TRBV20-1	few	NA	TRBJ1-1	TGCAGTGCTAGAGATGTAACAGAATATCTGAACACTGAAGCTTTCTTT	CSARDVTEYLNTEAFF
TRBV4-1	many	NA	TRBJ1-2	TGCGCCAGCAGCCAAGATAATTCCGTCAGGGGTGGCTACACCTTC	CASSQDNSVRGGYTF
TRBV9	few	TRBD1	TRBJ1-1	TGTGCCAGCAGCTCAAGGGGGCTCGGTGAAGCTTTCTTT	CASSSRGLGEAFF
TRBV6-5	few	NA	TRBJ2-1	TGTGCCAGCAGCTCCAACACTCTAGCGGAGCAGTTCTTC	CASSSNTLAEQFF
TRBV7-2	many	TRBD2	TRBJ2-4	TGTGCCAGCAGCCTAACGGGGGGGCTCGCCAAAAACATTCAGTACTTC	CASSLTGGLAKNIQYF
TRBV7-9	few	NA	TRBJ1-4	TGTGCCAGCAGCTTAGGTCACGGCAGTTCGGGTGAAAAACTGTTTTTT	CASSLGHGSSGEKLFF
TRBV2	few	TRBD2	TRBJ2-2	TGTGCCAGCAAAAATTTAGCGGGGGCTCACGGGGAGCTGTTTTTT	CASKNLAGAHGELFF
TRBV12-3/TRBV12-4	NA	NA	TRBJ2-5	TGTGCCAGCAGTTTTTTCTTGGAACCACCCCACCTATCCCAAGAGACCCAGTACTTC	CASSFFLEPPHLSQETQYF
TRBV7-6	many	NA	TRBJ2-5	TGTGCCAGCAGCTTACGCATTCTGTCAAACGTGGAGACCCAGTACTTC	CASSLRILSNVETQYF
TRBV20-1	few	NA	TRBJ1-5	TGCAGTGCTAGGGGTCCTAATCAGCCCCAGCATTTT	CSARGPNQPQHF
TRBV28	few	NA	TRBJ2-7	TGTGCCAGCAGTTTATGGGACAGATACGAGCAGTACTTC	CASSLWDRYEQYF
TRBV7-2	many	NA	TRBJ2-1	TGTGCCAGCAGCTCCCCCTCCCGGGACGTGTACAATGAGCAGTTCTTC	CASSSPSRDVYNEQFF
TRBV4-3	many	NA	TRBJ2-1	TGCGCCAGCAGCCAAGTCTCCTGGGGAAATGAGCAGTTCTTC	CASSQVSWGNEQFF
TRBV7-2	many	NA	TRBJ2-2	TGTGCCAGCAGCACCCTCGGGGGGCCCGGGGAGCTGTTTTTT	CASSTLGGPGELFF
TRBV6-1	many	TRBD2	TRBJ2-7	TGTGCCAGCAGTCAATCTAGCGGGGGGGATTACGAGCAGTACTTC	CASSQSSGGDYEQYF
TRBV20-1	NA	TRBD2	TRBJ2-1	TGCAGCGTGCGGGGGGGCGGTGAGCAGTTCTTC	CSVRGGGEQFF
TRBV20-1	NA	NA	TRBJ2-5	TGCAGTGCTACCGGGCCCCCGAAGGAGACCCAGTACTTC	CSATGPPKETQYF
TRBV28	few	TRBD1	TRBJ1-2	TGTGCCAGCAGTTTAGCCGGGACAGGGGAAATCTATGGCTACACCTTC	CASSLAGTGEIYGYTF